Below, 21 T cell receptor beta chains from the same sample are listed, as sequenced in a study of T cell repertoires in cytomegalovirus infection. Using its own MiXCR run on the reads, TCRdb lists one record per CDR3 protein. The sample has 200,000 or so distinct CDR3 sequences, roughly a fifth seen once; the top ten hold around 3.1%. Sequenced input: PBMCs. Receptors were obtained from a human donor in good health (CMV status not recorded). Some clones in this sample may be carry-over from other donors' samples.

This clonotype has more than one count but fewer than ten. The chain has TRBV29-1 and TRBJ1-2; TRBD1 matches 8 bases. The germline V gene has CDR1 SQVTM and CDR2 ANQGSEA. J lost 4 bases, V lost 6 bases, and 7 bases had no gene match. CDR3 size: 13 residues. CDR3 residues: CSVLAGGGYGYTF. As DNA, the CDR3 is TGCAGCGTGCTGGCAGGGGGCGGCTATGGCTACACCTTC.

The sample holds many counts of this clonotype. This chain joins TRBV20-1 and TRBJ2-7; no firm D call. The CDR3 is made up of 12 amino acids. V was clipped by 3 bases and J by 2 bases, with 8 bases between them. CDR1 and CDR2 (germline): DFQATT, SNEGSKA (reference sequence). The CDR3 coding sequence is TGCAGTGCTAGTTCCAGTCCCTACGAGCAGTACTTC. Encoded protein: CSASSSPYEQYF.

On this clonotype: A clone one base away is much larger, so this may be a read error. The V gene is TRBV4-2, the J gene TRBJ2-7; the D gene is possibly TRBD2 (5 bases). The CDR3 totals 13 residues. From germline, CDR1 is LGHNA and CDR2 YNFKEQ. CDR3 loop: CASNQGGSYEQYF. CDR3 DNA: TGTGCCAGCAACCAAGGCGGGTCTTACGAGCAGTACTTC.

This clonotype has a count of ten or more. This chain links TRBV7-2 with TRBJ1-4; D might be TRBD1 (5 bases). Trimming left V 3 bases short and J 8 bases short, with 10 bases between. CDR3 length equals 13 residues. Germline-derived CDR1 and CDR2 are SGHTA and FQGNSA. The CDR3 sequence: CASSFPGAEKLFF. CDR3 DNA: TGTGCCAGCAGCTTTCCCGGGGCGGAAAAACTGTTTTTT.

This clonotype was detected ten times or more. This chain links TRBV28 with TRBJ2-1; unclear D gene. CDR3 length equals 16 residues. V lost 4 bases and J lost 1, with 14 bases in between. Germline assignment: CDR1 MDHEN and CDR2 SYDVKM. The CDR3 loop is CASSSTPPESYNEQFF. The CDR3 DNA follows: TGTGCCAGCAGTTCCACCCCCCCGGAGTCCTACAATGAGCAGTTCTTC. The entire variable domain, with the rest obtained from reference TRBV28 and TRBJ2-1, is as follows: DVKVTQSSRYLVKRTGEKVFLECVQDMDHENMFWYRQDPGLGLRLIYFSYDVKMKEKGDIPEGYSVSREKKERFSLILESASTNQTSMYLCASSSTPPESYNEQFFGPGTRLTVL.

This clonotype was detected a few times. The V call is TRBV14, the J call TRBJ2-1; no definite D call. Trimming cost V 4 bases and J 6 bases, with 7 bases left between them. From germline, CDR1 is SGHDN and CDR2 FVKESK. CDR3 length: 12 residues. DNA of the CDR3: TGTGCCAGCAGCCCCAAAACCAATGAGCAGTTCTTC. This encodes CASSPKTNEQFF.

This clonotype was detected a few times. This chain joins TRBV4-1 and TRBJ1-1; D not certain. Germline values: CDR1 MGHRA, CDR2 YSYEKL. The CDR3 sequence is 16 residues long. Trimming stripped 0 bases from V and 2 bases from J, with 13 bases between. In nucleotides, the CDR3 is TGCGCCAGCAGCCAAGATCTTAGGAGGGAAAACACTGAAGCTTTCTTT. Translating gives CASSQDLRRENTEAFF.

The table lists this clonotype with a few counts. This chain links TRBV12-5 with TRBJ2-1, with TRBD2 matching 9 bases. V lost 0 bases to trimming and J lost 6 bases; unmatched junction nucleotides: 3. There are 15 residues in the CDR3. Germline V gene sequence: CDR1 LGHNT, CDR2 FRNRAP. CDR3 residues: CASGLVVAGVNEQFF. The CDR3 DNA reads as TGTGCTAGTGGTTTGGTGGTAGCGGGAGTCAATGAGCAGTTCTTC.

The chain joins TRBV20-1 to TRBJ1-4, with a tentative D call TRBD1 (5 bases). The germline gives CDR1 DFQATT, CDR2 SNEGSKA (reference sequence). The V end lost 0 bases, the J end lost 3 bases, and 11 bases lay between the germline ends. This CDR3 contains 15 residues. The CDR3 sequence is CSARDPLGANEKLFF. DNA for the CDR3: TGCAGTGCTAGAGACCCGCTGGGGGCTAATGAAAAACTGTTTTTT.

This clonotype was picked up a small number of times. This chain joins TRBV6-2 or TRBV6-3 and TRBJ2-3, with D perhaps matching TRBD2 (5 bases). Trimming left V 4 bases short and J 4 bases short, with 9 bases between. Germline V gives CDR1 MNHEY, CDR2 SVGEGT. The CDR3 contains 13 residues. The CDR3 DNA reads as TGTGCCAGCAGTTCCGGAGGAGCAGATACGCAGTATTTT. It yields the protein CASSSGGADTQYF.

This clonotype was counted many times. The junction departs from germline at one end; a sequencing error may be responsible. V is TRBV7-2 and J is TRBJ2-7; the match to TRBD2 covers 15 bases. Germline V CDR1 and CDR2: SGHTA, FQGNSA. The CDR3 runs 15 residues. The CDR3 spells CASSLSAGTSGRQHF. The CDR3 DNA sequence: TGTGCCAGCAGCTTATCCGCCGGGACTAGCGGGAGGCAACACTTC. The full variable domain, in which reference TRBV7-2 and TRBJ2-7 provide the parts outside the CDR3, is GAGVSQSPSNKVTEKGKDVELRCDPISGHTALYWYRQSLGQGLEFLIYFQGNSAPDKSGLPSDRFSAERTGGSVSTLTIQRTQQEDSAVYLCASSLSAGTSGRQHFGPGTRLTVT.

This clonotype was seen a handful of times. The chain joins TRBV5-1 to TRBJ2-3; 10 positions agree with TRBD2. Germline V gives CDR1 SGHRS, CDR2 YFSETQ. This CDR3 is built from 17 residues. J lost 0 bases, V lost 4 bases, and 8 bases had no gene match. In nucleotides, the CDR3 is TGCGCCAGCAGCCCCGGACTAGCGGTCCTTAGCACAGATACGCAGTATTTT. Its protein is CASSPGLAVLSTDTQYF.

Points on this clonotype: One end of the junction does not line up with germline, which may come from a read error. The chain has TRBV7-9 and TRBJ1-2; D is undetermined. Germline V gene data show CDR1 as SEHNR and CDR2 as FQNEAQ (reference sequence). This CDR3 region has 12 residues. The CDR3 spells CARRNDVYGYTF. Here the CDR3 DNA reads TGTGCCCGCAGAAACGACGTTTATGGCTACACCTTC.

The table lists this clonotype with many counts. The chain is built from TRBV7-2 and TRBJ2-7; D perhaps matches TRBD1 (6 bases). From germline, CDR1 is SGHTA and CDR2 FQGNSA. With 2 bases removed from V and 2 bases from J, the gap between germline ends came to 13 bases. The CDR3 loop spans 15 amino acids. DNA of the CDR3: TGTGCCAGCAGCTTAAACAGGGTGGTCACCTACGAGCAGTACTTC. Residues: CASSLNRVVTYEQYF.

V usage is TRBV20-1 and J usage is TRBJ1-4, with 9 positions matching TRBD1. CDR3 length: 13 amino acids. The junction had 2 bases not matched to a gene; V was cut back by 2 bases and J by 7 bases. Germline values: CDR1 DFQATT, CDR2 SNEGSKA (reference sequence). This CDR3 reads CSARTGQGEKLFF. CDR3 in DNA: TGCAGTGCTAGAACGGGACAGGGTGAAAAACTGTTTTTT.

This clonotype was recorded many times. The V and J genes are TRBV7-8 and TRBJ1-5; 9 nucleotides agree with TRBD1. Losses at the gene ends were 8 bases for V and 2 bases for J; bases not matched to a gene: 7. Germline assignment: CDR1 SGHVS and CDR2 FQNEAQ. CDR3 length: 15 amino acids. DNA for the CDR3: TGTGCCAGCGAAGAACAGGGGGCCGGCAATCAGCCCCAGCATTTT. Translating gives CASEEQGAGNQPQHF.

The chain uses TRBV19 and TRBJ2-7, with 8 nucleotides matching TRBD1. Germline V CDR1 and CDR2: LNHDA, SQIVND (reference sequence). Trimming took 2 bases from V and 5 from J; bases not matched to a gene: 5. CDR3 length equals 14 residues. The CDR3 DNA sequence: TGTGCCAGTAGTATACAGGGGGCTGCCCACGAGCAGTACTTC. It specifies CASSIQGAAHEQYF.

This clonotype was detected many times. V is TRBV7-2 and J is TRBJ2-5; TRBD2 matches at 12 bases. In germline, CDR1 is SGHTA, CDR2 FQGNSA. The trim removed 6 bases at V and 4 bases at J, leaving 9 bases unmatched. The CDR3 spans 16 residues. The CDR3, as DNA: TGTGCCAGCAGGTCACTAGCGGGAGGCTTGACAGAGACCCAGTACTTC. Translation: CASRSLAGGLTETQYF.

The chain uses TRBV28 and TRBJ2-7, with D possibly TRBD2 on 6 matching bases. CDR3 size: 14 residues. The V and J ends lost 3 bases and 3 bases respectively, with 12 bases between them. Germline loops: CDR1 MDHEN, CDR2 SYDVKM. CDR3 in amino acids: CASSFAVGGYEQYF. The CDR3 coding sequence is TGTGCCAGCAGTTTCGCGGTCGGGGGCTACGAGCAGTACTTC.

J is TRBJ2-1 and V is TRBV6-2 or TRBV6-3; 9 nucleotides agree with TRBD2. V shed 4 bases and J 7 bases; nucleotides not matched to a gene: 11. Germline CDR1 reads MNHEY; CDR2 reads SVGEGT. The CDR3 runs 16 residues. The CDR3 sequence: CASSSLVAGALNEQFF. CDR3 nucleotide sequence: TGTGCCAGCAGTTCCCTAGTAGCGGGAGCGTTAAATGAGCAGTTCTTC.

In its sample, this clonotype was seen many times. The rearrangement uses TRBV7-2 and TRBJ2-2; 9 bases align to TRBD1. The germline V gene encodes CDR1 SGHTA and CDR2 FQGNSA. This CDR3 spans 16 amino acids. V was clipped by 1 base and J by 6 bases; unmatched bases: 6. CDR3 region: CASSLDGQGISGELFF. The CDR3 nucleotides are TGTGCCAGCAGCTTAGATGGACAGGGGATTTCCGGGGAGCTGTTTTTT.